This TCR beta chain came from a study of cytomegalovirus exposure and HLA in healthy donors. The CDR3 length is 16 residues. Germline CDR1 and CDR2: KGHSH and LQKENI. Unmatched junction bases numbered 13, after V lost 6 bases and J lost 3 bases. PCR involved 60 Vbeta and 13 Jbeta primers. The repertoire was sequenced with immunoSEQ multiplex PCR; TCRdb's copy has only in-frame clones and lacks some. The data contain 75,000 to 100,000 clones, about 80% of them singletons. The receptor was isolated from a man aged 25 to 45 in good health and CMV-seronegative. The sample taken for sequencing was PBMCs. The chain employs TRBV18 and TRBJ2-7, with TRBD1 matching over 8 bases. CDR3 nucleotides: TGTGCCAGCTCGCAGGAAACAGGGGGTTACATCTACGAGCAGTACTTC. Translation: CASSQETGGYIYEQYF. The full variable domain, completed using reference TRBV18 and TRBJ2-7, is NAGVMQNPRHLVRRRGQEARLRCSPMKGHSHVYWYRQLPEEGLKFMVYLQKENIIDESGMPKERFSAEFPKEGPSILRIQQVVRGDSAAYFCASSQETGGYIYEQYFGPGTRLTVT.